This T cell receptor (beta chain) was found in a study of blood T cell repertoires in COVID-19. In the study overall: Sources were T cells, B-cell-depleted T cells, or PBMCs; the material itself was cDNA or gDNA.

Participant reports of clinical history set cohort assignment. Source study methods: Scientists estimated how many nucleated cells there were by amplifying reference gene primers. TCRdb keeps only in-frame clones here, not all; method: immunoSEQ multiplex PCR. V and J calls and clone size are as listed in that table; D and trimming were resolved from the DNA. The data contain roughly 250,000 clones, roughly 87% of them singletons. With 3 bases clipped from V and 2 bases from J, the junction kept 13 bases outside the gene matches. Germline values: CDR1 MDHEN, CDR2 SYDVKM. CDR3 size: 18 residues. The rearrangement joins TRBV28 to TRBJ2-7; 10 positions match TRBD2. The sequenced material came from PBMCs or T cells enriched from blood (not recorded which). The sequence was obtained from a woman aged 25 to 45 with acute COVID-19. The CDR3: CASSLAAVITSGTYEQYF. The CDR3, as DNA: TGTGCCAGCAGTTTGGCAGCGGTAATAACTAGCGGGACCTACGAGCAGTACTTC.